This T cell receptor (beta chain) was identified during a study of T cell responses to AZD1222 COVID-19 vaccine. Regarding the study as a whole: Compared with day 0, the breadth and depth of the Spike-specific TCR repertoire rose significantly after two doses of AZD1222. Possibly, clonal diversity was underestimated; donors were largely white British and included more females.

Assay used: immunoSEQ multiplex PCR; TCRdb lists only in-frame clones, some missing. The profile shows about 180,000 clones, 85% to 90% of them singletons. This clone has just a few counts. Its antigen is unknown. The source was peripheral blood, collected 28 days after the second dose of the MenACWY control vaccine. This TCR was recovered from an adult who received the MenACWY meningococcal vaccine as a control.

The DNA of the CDR3 is TGTGCCAGCAGCTTAGGGGGGACAGGATTTGCCACAGATACGCAGTATTTT. Its protein product is CASSLGGTGFATDTQYF. The chain couples TRBV7-9 to TRBJ2-3, with 8 bases aligning to TRBD1. Germline CDR1 and CDR2: SEHNR and FQNEAQ (reference sequence). This CDR3 has 17 residues. After removal of 1 base from V and 2 bases from J, the junction contained 8 bases not matched to a gene. Complete variable domain (other parts from reference TRBV7-9 and TRBJ2-3): DTGVSQNPRHKITKRGQNVTFRCDPISEHNRLYWYRQTLGQGPEFLTYFQNEAQLEKSRLLSDRFSAERPKGSFSTLEIQRTEQGDSAMYLCASSLGGTGFATDTQYFGPGTRLTVL.